Listed here are 12 T cell receptor beta chains from one sample, sequenced in a study of T cell responses to AZD1222 COVID-19 vaccine. Libraries were prepared by immunoSEQ multiplex PCR; TCRdb keeps only in-frame clonotypes and omits some of them. The sample holds 100,000 to 120,000 clones, around 88% seen once. The material was peripheral blood, obtained 28 days after the second AZD1222 dose. Every receptor here comes from an adult who received the AZD1222 COVID-19 vaccine.

This chain joins TRBV28 and TRBJ1-2; D not resolved. Germline-derived CDR1 and CDR2 are MDHEN and SYDVKM. The CDR3 consists of 13 residues. V shed 2 bases and J shed 5 bases, with 9 bases lying between them. The CDR3 sequence is CASSLDVQYGYTF. CDR3 DNA sequence: TGTGCCAGCAGTTTAGATGTCCAATATGGCTACACCTTC.

The chain employs TRBV3-1 (or the pseudogene TRBV3-2) and TRBJ2-7, with 7 nucleotides matching TRBD1. Germline V gene lookup returns CDR1 LGHDT and CDR2 YNNKEL (reference sequence). J was trimmed by 3 bases and V by 4 bases; bases with no gene match: 3. This CDR3 region has 13 residues. CDR3 residues: CASSPGGNYEQYF. In DNA form, the CDR3 reads TGTGCCAGCAGCCCAGGGGGTAACTACGAGCAGTACTTC.

This chain connects TRBV7-8 to TRBJ1-1, with 12 bases that match TRBD1. CDR1 is SGHVS and CDR2 is FQNEAQ in the germline V gene. Unmatched junction bases numbered 0, after V lost 4 bases and J lost 0 bases. The CDR3 is made up of 15 amino acids. The CDR3 nucleotides read TGTGCCAGCAGCTGGGACAGGGGGCTGAACACTGAAGCTTTCTTT. It codes for CASSWDRGLNTEAFF.

This clone has more than one count but fewer than ten. The chain links TRBV3-1 (or the pseudogene TRBV3-2) to TRBJ1-4; a weak D match, TRBD1 (6 bases). Germline CDR1 LGHDT, CDR2 YNNKEL (reference sequence). Between the trimmed V and J ends, which lost 1 base and 14 bases, there was a span of 20 bases. The CDR3 extends over 15 amino acids. The CDR3 is CASSQGGQRNEGLFF. The CDR3 bases are TGTGCCAGCAGCCAAGGGGGACAACGGAACGAGGGGCTGTTTTTT.

The chain links TRBV6-2 or TRBV6-3 to TRBJ1-6; D remains ambiguous. Germline V CDR1 and CDR2: MNHEY, SVGEGT. V lost 6 bases to trimming and J lost 5 bases, with 14 bases between them. CDR3 length equals 15 residues. The CDR3 DNA is TGTGCCAGCAGCCCCCTAGCCACCCATAATTCACCCCTCCACTTT. It yields the protein CASSPLATHNSPLHF.

V and J are TRBV4-3 and TRBJ1-4, with D perhaps matching TRBD1 (5 bases). The CDR3 is made up of 16 amino acids. From germline, CDR1 is LGHNA and CDR2 YSLEER. The germline V and J ends were trimmed by 1 base and 3 bases, with 12 bases remaining between them. CDR3 in amino acids: CASSQVFGASNEKLFF. For the CDR3, the DNA is TGCGCCAGCAGCCAAGTCTTTGGGGCGTCTAATGAAAAACTGTTTTTT.

V gene TRBV6-4 combines with J gene TRBJ1-1, with D unclear. Germline lookup yields CDR1 MRHNA and CDR2 SNTAGT. V lost 4 bases, J lost 5 bases, and 11 bases lay in between. This CDR3 comprises 13 residues. In nucleotides, the CDR3 is TGTGCCAGCAGTGTAGGAGAGGGAACTGAAGCTTTCTTT. It is translated as CASSVGEGTEAFF.

The chain has TRBV6-1 and TRBJ2-7, with a possible D match to TRBD2 (6 bases). Trimming removed 1 base at V and 0 bases at J, with 10 bases between. Germline V lookup: CDR1 MNHNS, CDR2 SASEGT. This CDR3 has 15 amino acids. Here the CDR3 DNA reads TGTGCCAGCAGTGAAGAGGAGACTAGCTCCTACGAGCAGTACTTC. This encodes CASSEEETSSYEQYF.

The chain employs TRBV27 and TRBJ2-7; D is unclear. CDR3 length equals 13 residues. CDR1 and CDR2 from the germline V gene are MNHEY and SMNVEV (reference sequence). Trimming stripped 5 bases from V and 3 bases from J, with 11 bases between. The CDR3 coding sequence is TGTGCCAGCAGTCCTAAGGGTTTCTACGAGCAGTACTTC. This gives the protein CASSPKGFYEQYF.

The J gene is TRBJ2-5, the V gene TRBV3-1 (or the pseudogene TRBV3-2); D may be TRBD1 (6 bases). CDR1 is LGHDT and CDR2 is YNNKEL in the germline V gene (reference sequence). The CDR3 length is 13 residues. V lost 4 bases and J 3 bases, leaving 9 bases between the germline ends. The CDR3 DNA reads TGTGCCAGCAGCCCCAACAGGGAAGAGACCCAGTACTTC. Amino acid sequence: CASSPNREETQYF.

This chain joins TRBV6-5 and TRBJ1-3, with D unclear. Germline lookup yields CDR1 MNHEY and CDR2 SVGAGI. The CDR3 sequence is 16 residues long. Trimming took off 1 base at V and 3 bases at J, with 13 bases between the two ends. CDR3 region: CASSYFWVPYGNTIYF. CDR3 nucleotide sequence: TGTGCCAGCAGTTACTTTTGGGTCCCGTATGGAAACACCATATATTTT.

The chain employs TRBV6-2 or TRBV6-3 and TRBJ2-5; D is unclear. Germline loops: CDR1 MNHEY, CDR2 SVGEGT. Trimming took 0 bases from V and 2 from J, leaving 7 bases between them. The CDR3 is 14 amino acids. The CDR3 DNA is TGTGCCAGCAGTTACTCGAATACTCAAGAGACCCAGTACTTC. Translating it yields CASSYSNTQETQYF.